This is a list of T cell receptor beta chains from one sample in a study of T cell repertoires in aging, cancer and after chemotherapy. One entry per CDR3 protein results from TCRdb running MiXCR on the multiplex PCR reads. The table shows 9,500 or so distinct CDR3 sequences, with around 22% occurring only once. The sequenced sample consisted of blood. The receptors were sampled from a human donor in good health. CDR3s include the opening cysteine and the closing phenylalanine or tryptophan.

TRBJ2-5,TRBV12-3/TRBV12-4,CASSFGTPETQYF
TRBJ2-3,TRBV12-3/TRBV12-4,CASGVGQGADTQYF
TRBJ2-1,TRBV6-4,CASSLGLGGDNEQFF
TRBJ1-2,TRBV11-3,CASTLPGGARTEGYTF
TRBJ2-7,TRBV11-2,CASSPTSGPGYEQYF
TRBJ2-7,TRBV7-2,CASSRDSSSYEQYF
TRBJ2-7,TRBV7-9,CASSYGRNSYEQYF
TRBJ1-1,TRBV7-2,CASSLVGTNTEAFF
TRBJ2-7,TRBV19,CASSKRPGQNYEQYF
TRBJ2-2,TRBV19,CASSTGLAGGGTGELFF
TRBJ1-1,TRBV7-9,CASSLRGGETEAFF
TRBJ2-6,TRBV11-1,CASGGGGPLSGANVLTF
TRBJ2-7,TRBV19,CASSIRDRTGEQYF
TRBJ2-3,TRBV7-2,CASSLRGASTDTQYF
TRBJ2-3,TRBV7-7,CASSSGTGSTDTQYF
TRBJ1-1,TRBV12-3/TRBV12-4,CASTRRDKTEAFF
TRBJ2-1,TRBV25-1,CASSDPNGNEQFF
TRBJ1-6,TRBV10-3,CAISGQLNSPLHF
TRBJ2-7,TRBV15,CATWSGDSYEQYF
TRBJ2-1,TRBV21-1,CASSTTRDEQFF
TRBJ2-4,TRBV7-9,CASSLADGRAGVAAKNIQYF
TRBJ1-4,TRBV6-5,CASSSQTGGGEKLFF
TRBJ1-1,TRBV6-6,CASSYFGGVDTEAFF
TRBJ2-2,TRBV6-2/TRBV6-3,CASRETMAGELFF
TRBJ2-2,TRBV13,CASSPMTSGSPSGELFF
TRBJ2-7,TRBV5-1,CASSLARTGGSEQYF
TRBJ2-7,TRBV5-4,CASSLELAAYEQYF
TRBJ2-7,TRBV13,CASSLAGRSYEQYF
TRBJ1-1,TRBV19,CASSIGRTKAFF
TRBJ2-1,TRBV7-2,CASSSTGYNEQFF
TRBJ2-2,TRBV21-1,CASSKDQVCGNHLNTGELFF
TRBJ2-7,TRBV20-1,CSARSLLAGYEQYF
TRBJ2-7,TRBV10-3,CAISLGGLAGGDEQYF
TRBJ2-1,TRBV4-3,CASSRGMEQFF
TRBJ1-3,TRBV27,CASSSGFGNTIYF
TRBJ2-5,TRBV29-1,CSHAGTLETQYF
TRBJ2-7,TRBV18,CASSPPANRYEQYF
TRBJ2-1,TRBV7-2,CASSQDSTNEQFF
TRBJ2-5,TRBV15,CATSRDGFRGYQETQYF
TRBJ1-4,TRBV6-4,CASRDRGPEKLFF
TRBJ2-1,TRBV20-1,CSARVGKGLAGTGAYNEQFF
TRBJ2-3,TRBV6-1,CASRGLTDTQYF
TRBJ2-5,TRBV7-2,CASSLAYHPGGVTGGSAETQYF
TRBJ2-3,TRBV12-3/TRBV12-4,CASSQEYPDTQYF
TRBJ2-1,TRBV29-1,CSVASGGVNEQFF
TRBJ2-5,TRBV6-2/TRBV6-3,CASSYPKTWSSETQYF
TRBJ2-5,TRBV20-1,CSARPGTQYQETQYF
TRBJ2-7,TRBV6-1,CASTKGLSYEQYF
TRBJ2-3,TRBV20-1,CSARDPRSTDTQYF
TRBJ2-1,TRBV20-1,CSAATPSGYAEQFF
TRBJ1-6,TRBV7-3,CASSSYARPLNPYNSPLHF
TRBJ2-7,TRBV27,CASSLRGLAGAREQYF
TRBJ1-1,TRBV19,CATGGQMNTEAFF